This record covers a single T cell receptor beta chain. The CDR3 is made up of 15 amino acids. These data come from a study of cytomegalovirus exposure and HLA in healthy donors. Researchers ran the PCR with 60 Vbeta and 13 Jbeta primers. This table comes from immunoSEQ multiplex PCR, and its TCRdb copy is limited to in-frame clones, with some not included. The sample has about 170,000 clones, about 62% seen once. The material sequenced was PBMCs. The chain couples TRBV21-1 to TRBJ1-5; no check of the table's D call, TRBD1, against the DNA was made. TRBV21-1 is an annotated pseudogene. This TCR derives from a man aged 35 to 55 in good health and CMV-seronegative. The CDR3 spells CASSRGTGGDQPQHF. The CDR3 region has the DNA TGTGCCAGCAGCAGAGGGACAGGGGGCGATCAGCCCCAGCATTTT.